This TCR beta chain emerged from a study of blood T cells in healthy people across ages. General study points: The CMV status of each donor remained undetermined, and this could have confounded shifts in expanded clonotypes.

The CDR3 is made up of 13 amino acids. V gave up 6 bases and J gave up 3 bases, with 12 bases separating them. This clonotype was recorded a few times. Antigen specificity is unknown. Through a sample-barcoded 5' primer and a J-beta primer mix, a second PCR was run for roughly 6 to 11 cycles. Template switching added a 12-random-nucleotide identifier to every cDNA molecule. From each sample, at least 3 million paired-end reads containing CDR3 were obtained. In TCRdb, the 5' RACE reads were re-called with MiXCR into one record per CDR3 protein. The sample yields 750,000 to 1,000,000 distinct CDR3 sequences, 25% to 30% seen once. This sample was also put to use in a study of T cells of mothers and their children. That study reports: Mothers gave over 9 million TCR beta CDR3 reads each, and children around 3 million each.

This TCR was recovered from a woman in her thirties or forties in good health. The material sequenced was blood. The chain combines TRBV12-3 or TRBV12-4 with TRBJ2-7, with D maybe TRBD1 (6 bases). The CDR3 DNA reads TGTGCCAGCAGGGGACACCCCGACTACGAGCAGTACTTC. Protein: CASRGHPDYEQYF.